Listed below are T cell receptor beta chains from one sample, sequenced in a study of T cell responses to AZD1222 COVID-19 vaccine. Sequencing used immunoSEQ multiplex PCR; TCRdb keeps in-frame clones, though not all of them. This sample has under 110,000 clones, with about 90% found just once. The source was peripheral blood, collected 28 days after the second AZD1222 dose. The receptors derive from an adult who received the AZD1222 COVID-19 vaccine. Both conserved end residues are part of each CDR3. A D gene is named only where the DNA matches it firmly. The size of a clone is reported for some rows only, either as once, few or many, or as a class for expanded clones.

J	D	size	length	V	CDR3	DNA
TRBJ1-1	TRBD1	-	13	TRBV5-1	CASSPTGGSEAFF	TGCGCCAGCAGCCCGACAGGGGGAAGTGAAGCTTTCTTT
TRBJ2-5	TRBD1	-	15	TRBV19	CASSIGQGARETQYF	TGTGCCAGTAGTATCGGACAGGGGGCGCGTGAGACCCAGTACTTC
TRBJ1-4	-	-	17	TRBV3-1/TRBV3-2	CASSQVFHKVPNEKLFF	TGTGCCAGCAGCCAAGTCTTTCATAAGGTGCCAAATGAAAAACTGTTTTTT
TRBJ2-4	TRBD1	-	13	TRBV6-4	CASSEQGDNIQYF	TGTGCCAGCAGTGAGCAGGGGGATAACATTCAGTACTTC
TRBJ1-5	-	-	15	TRBV6-2/TRBV6-3	CASSPLSGADQPQHF	TGTGCCAGCAGTCCCCTTTCAGGGGCGGACCAGCCCCAGCATTTT
TRBJ1-5	TRBD1	-	19	TRBV3-1/TRBV3-2	CASRPGQGSTPFSNQPQHF	TGTGCCAGCAGACCGGGACAGGGGAGTACGCCTTTTAGCAATCAGCCCCAGCATTTT
TRBJ2-5	TRBD2	-	15	TRBV20-1	CSARGLAGRGETQYF	TGCAGTGCTCGTGGACTAGCGGGGCGAGGGGAGACCCAGTACTTC
TRBJ2-1	TRBD2	-	16	TRBV5-1	CASEGLAGSSYNEQFF	TGCGCCAGCGAGGGACTAGCGGGGAGCTCCTACAATGAGCAGTTCTTC
TRBJ1-5	-	-	14	TRBV5-8	CASSLMGSNQPQHF	TGTGCCAGCAGCTTAATGGGGAGCAATCAGCCCCAGCATTTT
TRBJ2-1	-	-	11	TRBV6-5	CASSYSSEQFF	TGTGCCAGCAGTTACTCGAGCGAGCAGTTCTTC
TRBJ2-6	-	-	15	TRBV19	CASIGHRSGANVLTF	TGTGCCAGTATAGGCCACCGGTCAGGGGCCAACGTCCTGACTTTC
TRBJ2-5	TRBD2	-	17	TRBV5-1	CASSTPTSGGAGETQYF	TGCGCCAGCAGCACCCCGACTAGCGGGGGGGCGGGAGAGACCCAGTACTTC
TRBJ1-3	-	-	18	TRBV5-5	CASSSGGWTQSSGNTIYF	TGTGCCAGCAGCTCGGGAGGATGGACGCAAAGCTCTGGAAACACCATATATTTT
TRBJ1-6	-	-	16	TRBV6-2/TRBV6-3	CASSYWDVGENSPLHF	TGTGCCAGCAGTTACTGGGACGTGGGAGAGAATTCACCCCTCCACTTT
TRBJ2-1	-	-	16	TRBV3-1/TRBV3-2	CASSHGRRGKEVEQFF	TGTGCCAGCAGCCACGGGAGAAGGGGGAAAGAGGTTGAGCAGTTCTTC
TRBJ1-5	-	once	12	TRBV7-8	CASSRWGEPQHF	TGTGCCAGCAGCCGCTGGGGGGAGCCCCAGCATTTT
TRBJ1-5	-	once	14	TRBV5-1	CASSPSGGNQPQHF	TGCGCCAGCAGCCCGAGTGGGGGTAATCAGCCCCAGCATTTT
TRBJ2-1	-	-	15	TRBV6-4	CASSDIYRTDNEQFF	TGTGCCAGCAGTGACATATACCGAACGGACAATGAGCAGTTCTTC
TRBJ1-6	-	-	16	TRBV7-2	CASSSETGWGNSPLHF	TGTGCCAGCAGCTCCGAGACAGGTTGGGGAAATTCACCCCTCCACTTT
TRBJ1-2	TRBD1	-	15	TRBV5-1	CASSFTRDRPYGYTF	TGCGCCAGCAGCTTCACACGGGACAGGCCCTATGGCTACACCTTC
TRBJ1-2	TRBD1	-	14	TRBV5-1	CASSTGQGVYGYTF	TGCGCCAGCAGCACGGGACAGGGGGTCTATGGCTACACCTTC
TRBJ2-1	-	-	11	TRBV29-1	CSVAQEYEQFF	TGCAGCGTTGCACAAGAATATGAGCAGTTCTTC
TRBJ1-1	-	-	16	TRBV5-1	CASSLADWGMDTEAFF	TGCGCCAGCAGCTTGGCCGATTGGGGGATGGACACTGAAGCTTTCTTT
TRBJ2-7	TRBD2	-	15	TRBV6-5	CASSKPGLAIYEQYF	TGTGCCAGCAGTAAACCGGGACTAGCGATCTACGAGCAGTACTTC
TRBJ1-5	-	once	14	TRBV18	CASSPAGGGQPQHF	TGTGCCAGCTCACCAGCGGGGGGCGGGCAGCCCCAGCATTTT
TRBJ2-5	TRBD1	-	14	TRBV3-1/TRBV3-2	CASSQGTHRGSQYF	TGTGCCAGCAGCCAAGGGACTCACAGGGGGTCCCAGTACTTC
TRBJ2-5	TRBD2	-	14	TRBV9	CASSVAGTTETQYF	TGTGCCAGCAGCGTAGCTGGGACTACAGAGACCCAGTACTTC
TRBJ1-6	-	-	15	TRBV7-9	CASSWGRDGNSPLHF	TGTGCCAGCAGCTGGGGACGGGACGGAAATTCACCCCTCCACTTT
TRBJ2-7	-	-	12	TRBV10-3	CAISEHSYEQYF	TGTGCCATCAGTGAACACTCCTACGAGCAGTACTTC
TRBJ1-3	-	-	15	TRBV19	CASSFDRYSGNTIYF	TGTGCCAGTAGTTTCGACCGATACTCTGGAAACACCATATATTTT
TRBJ2-6	TRBD1	-	20	TRBV2	CASGLDRRPDASSGANVLTF	TGTGCCAGCGGCCTGGACAGGCGGCCGGACGCGAGCTCTGGGGCCAACGTCCTGACTTTC
TRBJ2-4	TRBD2	-	16	TRBV12-5	CASADGGGPTKNIQYF	TGTGCTAGTGCCGATGGCGGGGGGCCTACCAAAAACATTCAGTACTTC
TRBJ2-3	-	-	13	TRBV11-3	CASSTATTDTQYF	TGTGCCAGCAGTACCGCCACCACAGATACGCAGTATTTT
TRBJ2-7	TRBD2	-	14	TRBV5-1	CASSLLASTYEQYF	TGCGCCAGCAGCTTACTAGCGAGTACCTACGAGCAGTACTTC
TRBJ1-2	-	-	13	TRBV5-5	CASRPWGDYGYTF	TGTGCCAGCAGACCTTGGGGTGACTATGGCTACACCTTC
TRBJ1-3	-	-	15	TRBV18	CASSPSRFDGNTIYF	TGTGCCAGCTCACCGTCCCGGTTTGACGGAAACACCATATATTTT
TRBJ2-3	-	-	16	TRBV5-6	CASSLGLALSPDTQYF	TGTGCCAGCAGCCTGGGCCTAGCTCTTTCACCAGATACGCAGTATTTT
TRBJ2-7	-	-	16	TRBV25-1	CASSDRGQVLSDEQYF	TGTGCCAGCAGTGATCGCGGGCAGGTCTTAAGCGACGAGCAGTACTTC
TRBJ1-5	TRBD1	-	15	TRBV6-5	CASSYNRGGNQPQHF	TGTGCCAGCAGTTACAACAGGGGAGGCAATCAGCCCCAGCATTTT
TRBJ2-3	-	-	12	TRBV11-2	CASSLGYYTQYF	TGTGCCAGCAGCCTAGGGTATTATACGCAGTATTTT
TRBJ1-1	-	-	14	TRBV5-6	CASSIAGFNTEAFF	TGTGCCAGCAGCATTGCAGGCTTCAACACTGAAGCTTTCTTT
TRBJ2-7	TRBD2	-	18	TRBV7-6	CASSLGPRDSGVGYEQYF	TGTGCCAGCAGCTTAGGCCCTCGTGACAGCGGGGTTGGCTACGAGCAGTACTTC
TRBJ2-7	-	-	13	TRBV6-2/TRBV6-3	CASSYLPTYEQYF	TGTGCCAGCAGTTACCTCCCAACTTACGAGCAGTACTTC
TRBJ2-7	TRBD1	-	15	TRBV11-1	CASTPRGGASYEQYF	TGTGCCAGCACGCCTCGAGGGGGCGCCTCCTACGAGCAGTACTTC
TRBJ2-1	-	-	15	TRBV19	CASSPRQFSYNEQFF	TGTGCCAGTAGTCCGAGACAGTTTTCCTACAATGAGCAGTTCTTC
TRBJ2-3	-	-	16	TRBV18	CASSPRPRAVGDTQYF	TGTGCCAGCTCACCCCGCCCGAGAGCGGTGGGAGATACGCAGTATTTT
TRBJ2-5	-	-	15	TRBV19	CASKGGSGAQETQYF	TGTGCCAGTAAAGGGGGGTCGGGGGCACAAGAGACCCAGTACTTC
TRBJ1-2	-	medium-sized	14	TRBV3-1/TRBV3-2	CASTDGGGRYGYTF	TGTGCCAGCACCGACGGGGGGGGTCGTTATGGCTACACCTTC
TRBJ1-6	-	-	10	TRBV19	CASCHSPLHF	TGTGCCAGTTGTCATTCACCCCTCCACTTT
TRBJ1-4	-	-	12	TRBV19	CASGFTNEKLFF	TGTGCTAGTGGGTTTACTAATGAAAAACTGTTTTTT
TRBJ1-2	TRBD1	-	13	TRBV11-1	CASSLLDRGGYTF	TGTGCCAGCAGCTTATTGGACAGGGGTGGCTACACCTTC
TRBJ1-1	-	-	13	TRBV5-4	CASSAQGNTEAFF	TGTGCCAGCAGCGCACAGGGGAACACTGAAGCTTTCTTT
TRBJ1-6	-	-	15	TRBV6-2/TRBV6-3	CASSYSSPATSPLHF	TGTGCCAGCAGTTACTCTTCCCCGGCAACTTCACCCCTCCACTTT
TRBJ1-5	-	-	15	TRBV5-8	CASSFQSRGGQPQHF	TGTGCCAGCAGCTTTCAATCCAGGGGTGGACAGCCCCAGCATTTT
TRBJ1-4	-	-	11	TRBV21-1	CASSKDAWLFF	TGTGCCAGCAGCAAAGACGCTTGGCTGTTTTTT